These T cell receptor beta chains were read from a single sample in a study of blood T cells in healthy people across ages. TCRdb recomputed calls from the 5' RACE reads with MiXCR, one row per CDR3 protein. The sample records more than 550,000 distinct CDR3 sequences, 22% being singletons. The specimen sequenced was blood. Receptors were obtained from a man in his 70s in good health. Both conserved end residues are part of each CDR3. The order of the fields is V gene, J gene, clone size, D gene, CDR3 DNA, CDR3 protein. The D gene is left open where the match is weak. Where a row states a size, it is once, few, many or the class of an expanded clone; other rows omit it.

TRBV29-1,TRBJ1-2,few,TRBD1,TGCAGCGTTGAAGACCGACCAACGGGACAGGGCGATTATGGCTACACCTTC,CSVEDRPTGQGDYGYTF
TRBV28,TRBJ2-7,.,TRBD1,TGTGCCAGCAGTCCCCCCAGGGGGCCCCACGAGCAGTACTTC,CASSPPRGPHEQYF
TRBV5-1,TRBJ2-5,once,TRBD2,TGCGCCAGCAGCCCAGGACTAGCAAAGGCCCAAGAGACCCAGTACTTC,CASSPGLAKAQETQYF
TRBV9,TRBJ1-1,few,TRBD1,TGTGCCAGCAGCCCAAATACAGGGGAGACTGAAGCTTTCTTT,CASSPNTGETEAFF
TRBV28,TRBJ1-1,.,.,TGTGCCAGCAGTTCCGGGTCAAGGAGGACGAACACTGAAGCTTTCTTT,CASSSGSRRTNTEAFF
TRBV5-1,TRBJ2-7,.,.,TGCGCCAGCAGCTTGACCCAGGGCTACGAGCAGTACTTC,CASSLTQGYEQYF
TRBV7-7,TRBJ2-2,few,.,TGTGCCAGCAGCTTAACCCCGGGACTCTCAACCGGGGAGCTGTTTTTT,CASSLTPGLSTGELFF
TRBV2,TRBJ1-4,few,.,TGTGCCAGCAGGGCCGACTGGCGTGAAAAACTGTTTTTT,CASRADWREKLFF
TRBV12-3/TRBV12-4,TRBJ1-2,.,TRBD1,TGTGCCAGCAGTTTACCGGGACAGGTCTATGGCTACACCTTC,CASSLPGQVYGYTF
TRBV29-1,TRBJ2-5,many,.,TGCAGCGTTGGGGCGGGACAAGAGACCCAGTACTTC,CSVGAGQETQYF
TRBV5-1,TRBJ2-5,.,.,TGCGCCAGCAGCCCTGACAGTCTTTCGGCCCAGTACTTC,CASSPDSLSAQYF
TRBV7-9,TRBJ1-2,few,.,TGTGCCAGCAGCTTAGAAGGGTTTGGCTATGGCTACACCTTC,CASSLEGFGYGYTF
TRBV28,TRBJ2-5,few,TRBD2,TGTGCCAGCAGTTCCCAGAGCGGGAGAACCCAAGAGACCCAGTACTTC,CASSSQSGRTQETQYF
TRBV20-1,TRBJ2-1,few,TRBD2,TGCAGTGCTAGAGGTTTGGTCGAGGTTTTTGCCGGGACTAGAGGCGGCAATGAGCAGTTCTTC,CSARGLVEVFAGTRGGNEQFF
TRBV5-6,TRBJ2-7,few,.,TGTGCCAGCAGAACATACGGCGATAGCGGCGAGCAGTACTTC,CASRTYGDSGEQYF
TRBV29-1,TRBJ2-3,few,TRBD2,TGCAGCGTTGACCTAGCGGGGGGCACAGATACGCAGTATTTT,CSVDLAGGTDTQYF